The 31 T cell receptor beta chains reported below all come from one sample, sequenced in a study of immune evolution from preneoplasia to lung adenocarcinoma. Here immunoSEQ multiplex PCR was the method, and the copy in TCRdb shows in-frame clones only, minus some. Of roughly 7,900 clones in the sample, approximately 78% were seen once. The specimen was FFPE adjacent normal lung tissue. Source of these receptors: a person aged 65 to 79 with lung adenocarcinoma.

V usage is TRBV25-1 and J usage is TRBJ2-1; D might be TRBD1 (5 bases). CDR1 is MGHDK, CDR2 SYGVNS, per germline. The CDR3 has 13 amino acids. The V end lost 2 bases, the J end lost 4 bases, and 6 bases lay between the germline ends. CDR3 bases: TGTGCCAGCAGTGAACAGGGATACAATGAGCAGTTCTTC. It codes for CASSEQGYNEQFF.

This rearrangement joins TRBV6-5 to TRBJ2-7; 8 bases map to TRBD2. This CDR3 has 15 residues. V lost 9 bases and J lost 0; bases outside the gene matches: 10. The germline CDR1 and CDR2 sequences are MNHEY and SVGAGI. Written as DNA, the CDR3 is TGTGCCAGTCAGGCGGGGGGCTCTAGCTCCTACGAGCAGTACTTC. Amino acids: CASQAGGSSSYEQYF.

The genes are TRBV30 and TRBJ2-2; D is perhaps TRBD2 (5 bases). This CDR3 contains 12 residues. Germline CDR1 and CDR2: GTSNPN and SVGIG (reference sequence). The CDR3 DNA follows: TGTGGGCTGGTCGGAGGCGCCGGGGAGCTGTTTTTT. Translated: CGLVGGAGELFF.

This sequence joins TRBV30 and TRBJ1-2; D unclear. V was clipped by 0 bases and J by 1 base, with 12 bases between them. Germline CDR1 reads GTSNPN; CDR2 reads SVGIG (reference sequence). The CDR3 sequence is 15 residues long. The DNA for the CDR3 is TGTGCCTGGAGTGTACGAGAAACCCTTAACTATGGCTACACCTTC. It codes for CAWSVRETLNYGYTF.

The chain's CDR3 is CASSPSGGSYNEQFF. The DNA for the CDR3 is TGTGCCAGCAGCCCCAGCGGGGGCTCCTACAATGAGCAGTTCTTC. The chain recombines TRBV9 with TRBJ2-1; 8 bases are a match to TRBD2. V was pared by 4 bases and J by 0 bases, with 3 bases of the junction left unmatched. From germline, CDR1 is SGDLS and CDR2 YYNGEE. The CDR3 has 15 amino acids.

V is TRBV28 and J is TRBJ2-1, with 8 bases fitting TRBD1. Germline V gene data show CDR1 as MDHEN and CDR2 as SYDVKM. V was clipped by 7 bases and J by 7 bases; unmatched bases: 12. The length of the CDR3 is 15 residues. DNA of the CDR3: TGTGCCAGCAACTCCGGAGGACAGGGTATGAATGAGCAGTTCTTC. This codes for CASNSGGQGMNEQFF.

The CDR3 sequence: CAWSGGDNQPQHF. DNA of the CDR3: TGTGCCTGGAGTGGGGGGGACAATCAGCCCCAGCATTTT. The rearrangement uses TRBV30 and TRBJ1-5, with D possibly matching TRBD1 (5 bases). The CDR3 runs to 13 residues. V was shortened by 1 base and J by 3 bases, with 7 bases between the two germline ends. Germline lookup yields CDR1 GTSNPN and CDR2 SVGIG (reference sequence).

The DNA for the CDR3 is TGTGCCCCCTCCCGGCGGGAGGACTACGAGCAGTACTTC. It specifies CAPSRREDYEQYF. V is TRBV30 and J is TRBJ2-7; 8 bases are shared with TRBD2. Germline CDR1 reads GTSNPN; CDR2 reads SVGIG (reference sequence). This CDR3 has 13 amino acids. The V segment lost 8 bases and the J segment 3 bases; nucleotides outside the gene matches: 9.

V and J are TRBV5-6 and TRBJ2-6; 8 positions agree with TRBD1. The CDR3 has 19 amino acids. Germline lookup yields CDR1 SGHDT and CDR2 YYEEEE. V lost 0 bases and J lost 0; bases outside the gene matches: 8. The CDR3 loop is CASSLGIGTGSSGANVLTF. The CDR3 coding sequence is TGTGCCAGCAGCTTGGGTATCGGGACAGGTTCCTCTGGGGCCAACGTCCTGACTTTC.

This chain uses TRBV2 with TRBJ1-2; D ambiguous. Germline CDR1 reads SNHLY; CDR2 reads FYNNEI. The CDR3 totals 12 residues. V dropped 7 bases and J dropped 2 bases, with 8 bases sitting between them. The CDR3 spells CASTHRNYGYTF. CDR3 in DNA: TGTGCCAGCACGCACAGAAACTATGGCTACACCTTC. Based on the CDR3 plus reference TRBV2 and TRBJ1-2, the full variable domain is EPEVTQTPSHQVTQMGQEVILRCVPISNHLYFYWYRQILGQKVEFLVSFYNNEISEKSEIFDDQFSVERPDGSNFTLKIRSTKLEDSAMYFCASTHRNYGYTFGSGTRLTVV.

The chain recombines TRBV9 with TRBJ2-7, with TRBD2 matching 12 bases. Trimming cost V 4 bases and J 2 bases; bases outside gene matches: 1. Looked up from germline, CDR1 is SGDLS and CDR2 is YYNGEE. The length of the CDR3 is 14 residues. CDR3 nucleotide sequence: TGTGCCAGCAGCCGACTAGCGGGGGCCTACGAGCAGTACTTC. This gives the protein CASSRLAGAYEQYF.

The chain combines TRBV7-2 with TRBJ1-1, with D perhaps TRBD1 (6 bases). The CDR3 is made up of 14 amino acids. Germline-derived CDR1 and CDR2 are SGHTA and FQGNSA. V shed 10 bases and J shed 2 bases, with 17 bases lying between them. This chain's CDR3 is CANLWGGANTEAFF. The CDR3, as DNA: TGTGCCAACTTATGGGGGGGGGCAAACACTGAAGCTTTCTTT.

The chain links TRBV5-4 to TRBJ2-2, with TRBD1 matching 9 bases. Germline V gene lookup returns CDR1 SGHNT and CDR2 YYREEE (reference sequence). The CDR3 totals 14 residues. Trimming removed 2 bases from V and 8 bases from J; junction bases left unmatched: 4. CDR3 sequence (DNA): TGTGCCAGCAGCTTAGGACAGGGGCAGGGGGAGCTGTTTTTT. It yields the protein CASSLGQGQGELFF.

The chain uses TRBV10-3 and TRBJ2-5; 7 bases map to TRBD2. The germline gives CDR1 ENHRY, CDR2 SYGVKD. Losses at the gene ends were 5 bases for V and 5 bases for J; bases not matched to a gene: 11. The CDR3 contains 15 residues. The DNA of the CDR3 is TGTGCCATCAGTTCCGGAAGCGGGGACGGGGAGACCCAGTACTTC. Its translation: CAISSGSGDGETQYF.

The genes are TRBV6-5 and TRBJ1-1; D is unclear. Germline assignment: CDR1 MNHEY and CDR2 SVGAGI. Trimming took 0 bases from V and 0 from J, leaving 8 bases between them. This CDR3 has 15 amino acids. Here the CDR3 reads CASSYSSGMNTEAFF. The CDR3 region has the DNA TGTGCCAGCAGTTACTCATCTGGGATGAACACTGAAGCTTTCTTT.

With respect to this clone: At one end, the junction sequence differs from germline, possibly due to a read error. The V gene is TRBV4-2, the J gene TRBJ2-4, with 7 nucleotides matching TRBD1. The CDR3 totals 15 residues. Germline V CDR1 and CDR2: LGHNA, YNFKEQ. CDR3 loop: CVSSLAGGTKNIQYF. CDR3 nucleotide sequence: TGTGTCAGCAGCCTTGCAGGGGGAACCAAAAACATTCAGTACTTC.

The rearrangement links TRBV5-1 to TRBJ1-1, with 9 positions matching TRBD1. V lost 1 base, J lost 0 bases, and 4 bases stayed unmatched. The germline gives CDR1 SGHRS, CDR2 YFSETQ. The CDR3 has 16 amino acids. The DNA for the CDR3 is TGCGCCAGCAGCTTGAGTGGGACAGGGCTGAACACTGAAGCTTTCTTT. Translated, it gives CASSLSGTGLNTEAFF.

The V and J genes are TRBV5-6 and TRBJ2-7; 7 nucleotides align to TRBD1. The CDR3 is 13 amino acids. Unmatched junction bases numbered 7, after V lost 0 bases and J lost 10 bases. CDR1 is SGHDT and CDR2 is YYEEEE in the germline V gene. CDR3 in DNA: TGTGCCAGCAGCTTGGACGAGGGGGCGCGTCAGTACTTC. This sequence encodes CASSLDEGARQYF.

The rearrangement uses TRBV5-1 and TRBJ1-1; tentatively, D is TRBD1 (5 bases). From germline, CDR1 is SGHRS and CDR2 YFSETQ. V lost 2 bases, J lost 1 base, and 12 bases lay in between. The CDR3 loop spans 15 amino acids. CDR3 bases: TGCGCCAGCAGCTTATCCGGGACGGCGAACACTGAAGCTTTCTTT. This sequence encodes CASSLSGTANTEAFF.

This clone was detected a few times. The CDR3 sequence: CASSSQASETQYF. CDR3 sequence (DNA): TGTGCCAGCAGTTCCCAGGCATCGGAGACCCAGTACTTC. This rearrangement joins TRBV7-3 to TRBJ2-5; D is uncertain. The ends were cut back, 6 bases at V and 5 bases at J, with 13 bases in the middle. CDR3 length: 13 residues. Germline CDR1 is SGHTA and CDR2 is FQGTGA.

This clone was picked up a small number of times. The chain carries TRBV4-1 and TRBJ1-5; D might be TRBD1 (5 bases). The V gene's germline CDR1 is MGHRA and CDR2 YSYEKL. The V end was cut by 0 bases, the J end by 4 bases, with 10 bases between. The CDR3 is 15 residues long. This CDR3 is CASSQDPAGNQPQHF. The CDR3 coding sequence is TGCGCCAGCAGCCAAGATCCGGCAGGGAATCAGCCCCAGCATTTT.

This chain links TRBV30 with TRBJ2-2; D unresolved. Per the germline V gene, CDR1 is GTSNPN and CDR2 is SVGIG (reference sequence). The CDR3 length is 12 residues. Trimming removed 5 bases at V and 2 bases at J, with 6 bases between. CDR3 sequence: CAWGSNTGELFF. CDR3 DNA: TGTGCCTGGGGATCCAACACCGGGGAGCTGTTTTTT.

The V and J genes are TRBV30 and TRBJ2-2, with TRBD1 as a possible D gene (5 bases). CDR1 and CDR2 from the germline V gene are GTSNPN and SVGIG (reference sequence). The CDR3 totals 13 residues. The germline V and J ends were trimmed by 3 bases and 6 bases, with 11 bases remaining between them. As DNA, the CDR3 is TGTGCCTGGAGGGGGCAGGCCCCCGGGGAGCTGTTTTTT. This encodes CAWRGQAPGELFF. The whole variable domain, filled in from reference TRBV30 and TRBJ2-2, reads SQTIHQWPATLVQPVGSPLSLECTVEGTSNPNLYWYRQAAGRGLQLLFYSVGIGQISSEVPQNLSASRPQDRQFILSSKKLLLSDSGFYLCAWRGQAPGELFFGEGSRLTVL.

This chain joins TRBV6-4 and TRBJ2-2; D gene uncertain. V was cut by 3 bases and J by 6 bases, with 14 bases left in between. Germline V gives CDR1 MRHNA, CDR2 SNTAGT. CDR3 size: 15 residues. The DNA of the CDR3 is TGTGCCAGCAGTGAATTCGGGTTAGCTTCCGGGGAGCTGTTTTTT. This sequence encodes CASSEFGLASGELFF.

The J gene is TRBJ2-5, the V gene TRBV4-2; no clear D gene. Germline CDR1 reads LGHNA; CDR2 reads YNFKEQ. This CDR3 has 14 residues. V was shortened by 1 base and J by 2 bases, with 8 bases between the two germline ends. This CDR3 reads CASSQVTEQETQYF. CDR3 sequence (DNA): TGTGCCAGCAGCCAAGTTACAGAACAAGAGACCCAGTACTTC.

The CDR3 sequence: CASSSGRSNQPQHF. The DNA of the CDR3 is TGTGCCAGCAGTAGCGGACGGAGCAATCAGCCCCAGCATTTT. J is TRBJ1-5 and V is TRBV6-5; D is unresolved. The ends were cut back, 5 bases at V and 1 base at J, with 9 bases in the middle. CDR1 MNHEY and CDR2 SVGAGI come from the germline V gene. The CDR3 runs 14 residues.

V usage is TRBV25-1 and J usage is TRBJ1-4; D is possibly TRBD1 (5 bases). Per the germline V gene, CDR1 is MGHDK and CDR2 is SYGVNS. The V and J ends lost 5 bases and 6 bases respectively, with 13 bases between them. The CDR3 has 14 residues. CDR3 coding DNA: TGTGCCAGCAGTTCAGGGAGGCGGGATGAAAAACTGTTTTTT. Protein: CASSSGRRDEKLFF.

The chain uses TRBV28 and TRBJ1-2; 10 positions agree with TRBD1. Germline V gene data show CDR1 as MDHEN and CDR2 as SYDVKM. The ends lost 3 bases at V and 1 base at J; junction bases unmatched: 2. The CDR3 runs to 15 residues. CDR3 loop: CASSFRDRGNYGYTF. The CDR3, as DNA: TGTGCCAGCAGTTTTCGGGACAGGGGTAACTATGGCTACACCTTC.

Here the CDR3 reads CASSHPNTGELFF. For the CDR3, the DNA is TGCGCCAGCAGCCACCCGAACACCGGGGAGCTGTTTTTT. The chain is built from TRBV5-1 and TRBJ2-2; D gene unclear. The length of the CDR3 is 13 residues. V lost 4 bases to trimming and J lost 0 bases, with 4 bases between them. Germline CDR1 SGHRS, CDR2 YFSETQ. Complete variable domain (other parts from reference TRBV5-1 and TRBJ2-2): KAGVTQTPRYLIKTRGQQVTLSCSPISGHRSVSWYQQTPGQGLQFLFEYFSETQRNKGNFPGRFSGRQFSNSRSEMNVSTLELGDSALYLCASSHPNTGELFFGEGSRLTVL.

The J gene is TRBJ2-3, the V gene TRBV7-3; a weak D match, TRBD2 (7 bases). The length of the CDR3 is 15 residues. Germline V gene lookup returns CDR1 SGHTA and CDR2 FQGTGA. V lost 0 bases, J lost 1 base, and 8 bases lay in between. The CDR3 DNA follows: TGTGCCAGCAGCTTAACAGGGGGGGGCACAGATACGCAGTATTTT. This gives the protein CASSLTGGGTDTQYF.

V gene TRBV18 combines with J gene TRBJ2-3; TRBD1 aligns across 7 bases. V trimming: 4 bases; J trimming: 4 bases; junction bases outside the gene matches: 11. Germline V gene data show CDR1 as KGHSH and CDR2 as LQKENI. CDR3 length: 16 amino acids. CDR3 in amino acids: CASSRLYRGLPDTQYF. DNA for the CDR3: TGTGCCAGCTCACGGCTTTACAGGGGTCTCCCAGATACGCAGTATTTT.